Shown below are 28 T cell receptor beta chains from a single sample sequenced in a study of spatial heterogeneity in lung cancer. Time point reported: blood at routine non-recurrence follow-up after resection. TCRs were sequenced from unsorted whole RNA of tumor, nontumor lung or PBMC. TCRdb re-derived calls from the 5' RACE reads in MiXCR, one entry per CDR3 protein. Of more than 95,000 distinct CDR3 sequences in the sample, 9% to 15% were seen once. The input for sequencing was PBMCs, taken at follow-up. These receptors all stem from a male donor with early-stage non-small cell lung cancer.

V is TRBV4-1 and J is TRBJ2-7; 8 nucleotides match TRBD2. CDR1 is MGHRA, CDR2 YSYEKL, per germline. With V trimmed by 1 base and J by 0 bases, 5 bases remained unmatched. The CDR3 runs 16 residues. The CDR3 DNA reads TGCGCCAGCAGCCAAGTCGGCGGGGGGAGCTCCTACGAGCAGTACTTC. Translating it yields CASSQVGGGSSYEQYF.

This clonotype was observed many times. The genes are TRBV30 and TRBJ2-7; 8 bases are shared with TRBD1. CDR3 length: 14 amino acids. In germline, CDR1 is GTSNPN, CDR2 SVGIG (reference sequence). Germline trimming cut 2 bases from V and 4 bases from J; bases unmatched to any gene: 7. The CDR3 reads CAWSNGGTGYEQYF. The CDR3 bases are TGTGCCTGGAGTAATGGAGGGACAGGATACGAGCAGTACTTC.

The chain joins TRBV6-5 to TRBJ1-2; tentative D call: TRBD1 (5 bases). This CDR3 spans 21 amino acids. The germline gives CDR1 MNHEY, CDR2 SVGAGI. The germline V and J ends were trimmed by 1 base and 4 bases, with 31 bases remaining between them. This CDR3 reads CASSYFLDWTSRFGYSYGYTF. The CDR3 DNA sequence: TGTGCCAGCAGTTACTTCCTGGATTGGACAAGCCGTTTTGGGTACAGCTATGGCTACACCTTC.

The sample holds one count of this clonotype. In DNA form, the CDR3 reads TGTGCCAGCAGCGCCAGACTAGCGGGGGGCAAAAACATTCAGTACTTC. Translated, it gives CASSARLAGGKNIQYF. The rearrangement joins TRBV7-2 to TRBJ2-4, with 13 bases lining up with TRBD2. CDR3 length: 16 amino acids. V lost 5 bases to trimming and J lost 3 bases; unmatched junction nucleotides: 4. Germline loops: CDR1 SGHTA, CDR2 FQGNSA.

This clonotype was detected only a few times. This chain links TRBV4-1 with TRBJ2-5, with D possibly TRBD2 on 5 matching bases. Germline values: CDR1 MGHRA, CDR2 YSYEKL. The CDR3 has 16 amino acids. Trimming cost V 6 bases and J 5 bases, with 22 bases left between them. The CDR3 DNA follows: TGCGCCAGCAGTCACAAGGGCCCTAGCCGGGGTGAGACCCAGTACTTC. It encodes CASSHKGPSRGETQYF.

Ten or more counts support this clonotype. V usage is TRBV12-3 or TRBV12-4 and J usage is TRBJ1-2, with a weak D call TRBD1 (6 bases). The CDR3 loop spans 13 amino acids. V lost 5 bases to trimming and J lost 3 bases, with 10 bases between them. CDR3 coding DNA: TGTGCCAGCAGTAGGGACACGGACTATGGCTACACCTTC. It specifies CASSRDTDYGYTF.

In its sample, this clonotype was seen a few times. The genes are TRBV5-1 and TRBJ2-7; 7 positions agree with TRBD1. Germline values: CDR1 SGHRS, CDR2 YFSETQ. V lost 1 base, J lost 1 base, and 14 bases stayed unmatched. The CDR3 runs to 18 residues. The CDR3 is CASSLTAPGTVLSYEQYF. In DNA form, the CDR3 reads TGCGCCAGCAGCTTGACGGCCCCCGGGACAGTGCTTTCCTACGAGCAGTACTTC.

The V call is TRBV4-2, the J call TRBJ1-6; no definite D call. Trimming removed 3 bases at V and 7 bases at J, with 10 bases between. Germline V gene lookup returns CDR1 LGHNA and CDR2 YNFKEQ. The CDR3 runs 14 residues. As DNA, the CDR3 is TGTGCCAGCAGCCAGGAGGGCCGCAATTCACCCCTCCACTTT. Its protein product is CASSQEGRNSPLHF.

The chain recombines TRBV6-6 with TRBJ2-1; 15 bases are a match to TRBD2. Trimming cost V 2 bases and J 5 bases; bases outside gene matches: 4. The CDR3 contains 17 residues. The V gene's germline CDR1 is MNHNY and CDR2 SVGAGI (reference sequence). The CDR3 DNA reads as TGTGCCAGCAGTTACAAGGGACTAGCGGGGGGTAACAATGAGCAGTTCTTC. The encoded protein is CASSYKGLAGGNNEQFF.

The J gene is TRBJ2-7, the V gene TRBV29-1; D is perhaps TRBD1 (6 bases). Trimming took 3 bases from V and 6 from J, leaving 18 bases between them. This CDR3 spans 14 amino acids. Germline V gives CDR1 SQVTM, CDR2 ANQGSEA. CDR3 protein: CSVEGTPDGGEQYF. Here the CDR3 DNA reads TGCAGCGTTGAGGGGACACCGGACGGAGGCGAGCAGTACTTC.

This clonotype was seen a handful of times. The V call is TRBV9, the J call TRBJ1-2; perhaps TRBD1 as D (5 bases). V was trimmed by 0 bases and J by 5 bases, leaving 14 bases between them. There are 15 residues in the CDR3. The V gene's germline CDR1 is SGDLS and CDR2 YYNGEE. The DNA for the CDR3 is TGTGCCAGCAGCGTAGAGCTCGAGGGGAAGTATGGCTACACCTTC. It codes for CASSVELEGKYGYTF.

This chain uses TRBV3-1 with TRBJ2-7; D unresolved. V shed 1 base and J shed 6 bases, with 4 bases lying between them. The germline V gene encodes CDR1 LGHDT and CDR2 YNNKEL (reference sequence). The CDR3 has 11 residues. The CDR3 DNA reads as TGTGCCAGCAGCCAAGTCAGCGAGCAGTACTTC. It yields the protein CASSQVSEQYF.

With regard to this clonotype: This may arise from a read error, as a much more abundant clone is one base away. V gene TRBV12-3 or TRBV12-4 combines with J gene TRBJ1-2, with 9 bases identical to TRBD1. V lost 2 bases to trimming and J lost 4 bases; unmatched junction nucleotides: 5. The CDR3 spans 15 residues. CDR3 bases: TGTGCCAGCAGTTTAAGCTGGGGACAGGGCTATGGCTACACCTTC. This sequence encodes CASSLSWGQGYGYTF.

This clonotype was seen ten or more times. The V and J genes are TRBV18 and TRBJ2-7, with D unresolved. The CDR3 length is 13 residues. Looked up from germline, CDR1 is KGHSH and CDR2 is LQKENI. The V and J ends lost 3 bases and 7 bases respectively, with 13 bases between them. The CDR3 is CASSPTIGEEQYF. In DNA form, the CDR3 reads TGTGCCAGCTCACCGACCATAGGAGAGGAGCAGTACTTC.

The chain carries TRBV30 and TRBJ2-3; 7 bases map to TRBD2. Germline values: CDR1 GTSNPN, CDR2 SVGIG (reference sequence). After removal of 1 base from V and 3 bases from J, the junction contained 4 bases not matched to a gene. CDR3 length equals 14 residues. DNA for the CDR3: TGTGCCTGGAGTGATGGACTAGTAACAGATACGCAGTATTTT. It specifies CAWSDGLVTDTQYF.

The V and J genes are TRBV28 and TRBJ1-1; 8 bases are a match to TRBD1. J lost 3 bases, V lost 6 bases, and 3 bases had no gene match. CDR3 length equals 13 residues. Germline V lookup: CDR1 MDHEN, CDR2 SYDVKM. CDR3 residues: CASREQGDTEAFF. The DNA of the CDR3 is TGTGCCAGCAGGGAACAGGGGGACACTGAAGCTTTCTTT.

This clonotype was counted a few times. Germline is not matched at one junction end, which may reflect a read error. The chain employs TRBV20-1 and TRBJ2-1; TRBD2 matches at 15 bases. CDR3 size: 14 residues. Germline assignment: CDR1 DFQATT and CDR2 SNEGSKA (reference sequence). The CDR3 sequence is CSASWPGLAGGRVF. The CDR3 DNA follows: TGCAGTGCTTCATGGCCGGGACTAGCGGGAGGAAGGGTCTTC.

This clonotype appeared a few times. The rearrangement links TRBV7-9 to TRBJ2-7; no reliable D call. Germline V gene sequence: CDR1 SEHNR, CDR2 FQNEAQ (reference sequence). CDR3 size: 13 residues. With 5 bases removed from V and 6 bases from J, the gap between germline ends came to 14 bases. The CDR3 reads CASSPYPLGEQYF. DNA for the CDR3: TGTGCCAGCAGCCCTTACCCGTTGGGCGAGCAGTACTTC.

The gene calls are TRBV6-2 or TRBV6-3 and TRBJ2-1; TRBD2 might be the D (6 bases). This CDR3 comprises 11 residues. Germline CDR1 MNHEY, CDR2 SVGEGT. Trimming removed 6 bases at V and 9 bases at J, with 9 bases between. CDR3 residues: CASSAGIEQFF. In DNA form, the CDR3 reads TGTGCCAGCAGCGCGGGGATTGAGCAGTTCTTC.

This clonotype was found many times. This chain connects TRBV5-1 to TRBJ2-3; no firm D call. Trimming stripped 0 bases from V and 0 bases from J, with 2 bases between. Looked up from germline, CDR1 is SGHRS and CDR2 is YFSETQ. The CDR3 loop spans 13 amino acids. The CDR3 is CASSLGSTDTQYF. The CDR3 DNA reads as TGCGCCAGCAGCTTGGGTAGCACAGATACGCAGTATTTT.

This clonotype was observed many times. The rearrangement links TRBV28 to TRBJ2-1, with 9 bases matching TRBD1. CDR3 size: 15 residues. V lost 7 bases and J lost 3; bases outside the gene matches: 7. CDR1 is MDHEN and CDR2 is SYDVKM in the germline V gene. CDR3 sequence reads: CASKKDRGVYNEQFF. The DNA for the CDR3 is TGTGCCAGCAAAAAGGACAGGGGAGTCTACAATGAGCAGTTCTTC. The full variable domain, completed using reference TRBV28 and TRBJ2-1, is DVKVTQSSRYLVKRTGEKVFLECVQDMDHENMFWYRQDPGLGLRLIYFSYDVKMKEKGDIPEGYSVSREKKERFSLILESASTNQTSMYLCASKKDRGVYNEQFFGPGTRLTVL.

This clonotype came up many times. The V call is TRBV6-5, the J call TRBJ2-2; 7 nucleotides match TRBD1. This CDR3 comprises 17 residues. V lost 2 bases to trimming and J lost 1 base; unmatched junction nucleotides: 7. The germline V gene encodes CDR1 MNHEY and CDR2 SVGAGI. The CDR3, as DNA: TGTGCCAGCAGTTACGGGACAGTGTTGATGAACACCGGGGAGCTGTTTTTT. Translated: CASSYGTVLMNTGELFF.

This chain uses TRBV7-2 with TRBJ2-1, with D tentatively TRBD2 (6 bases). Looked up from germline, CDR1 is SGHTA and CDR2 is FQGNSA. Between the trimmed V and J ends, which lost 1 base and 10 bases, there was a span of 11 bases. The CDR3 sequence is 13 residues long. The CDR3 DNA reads TGTGCCAGCAGCTTAGTTCTCGGGGGAGAGCAGTTCTTC. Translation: CASSLVLGGEQFF.

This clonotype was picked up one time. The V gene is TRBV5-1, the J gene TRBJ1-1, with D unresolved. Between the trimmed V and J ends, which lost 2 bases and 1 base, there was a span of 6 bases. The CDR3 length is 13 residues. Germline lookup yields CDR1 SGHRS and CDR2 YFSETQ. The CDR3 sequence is CASSFGRNTEAFF. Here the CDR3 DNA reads TGCGCCAGCAGCTTCGGGAGGAACACTGAAGCTTTCTTT. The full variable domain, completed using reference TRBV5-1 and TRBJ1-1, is KAGVTQTPRYLIKTRGQQVTLSCSPISGHRSVSWYQQTPGQGLQFLFEYFSETQRNKGNFPGRFSGRQFSNSRSEMNVSTLELGDSALYLCASSFGRNTEAFFGQGTRLTVV.

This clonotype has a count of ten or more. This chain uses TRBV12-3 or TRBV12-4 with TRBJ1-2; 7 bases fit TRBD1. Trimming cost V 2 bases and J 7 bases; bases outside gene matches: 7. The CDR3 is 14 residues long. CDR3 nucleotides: TGTGCCAGCAGTTTATTGGCAGGGGGTGGTGGCTACACCTTC. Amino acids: CASSLLAGGGGYTF.

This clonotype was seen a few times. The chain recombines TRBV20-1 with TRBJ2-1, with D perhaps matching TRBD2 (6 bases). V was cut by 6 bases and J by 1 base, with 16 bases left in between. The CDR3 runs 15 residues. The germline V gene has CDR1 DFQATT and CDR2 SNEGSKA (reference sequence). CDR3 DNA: TGCAGTGCCCTTGACCGGGACTCGTCCTACAATGAGCAGTTCTTC. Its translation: CSALDRDSSYNEQFF.

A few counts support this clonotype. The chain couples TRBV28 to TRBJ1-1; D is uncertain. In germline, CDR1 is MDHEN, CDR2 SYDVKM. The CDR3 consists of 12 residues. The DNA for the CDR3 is TGTGCGGCCGGAGTAAGCGGCACTGAAGCTTTCTTT. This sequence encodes CAAGVSGTEAFF.

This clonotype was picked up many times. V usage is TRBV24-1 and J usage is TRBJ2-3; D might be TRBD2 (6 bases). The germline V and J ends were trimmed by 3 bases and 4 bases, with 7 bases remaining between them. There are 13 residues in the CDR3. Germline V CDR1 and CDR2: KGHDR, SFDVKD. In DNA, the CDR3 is TGTGCCACCAGTGATCCGGGGGCAGATACGCAGTATTTT. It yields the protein CATSDPGADTQYF.